The sequence of this T cell receptor beta chain was determined in a study of control samples from healthy donors and cancer patients (dated by TCRdb to 2019 to 2021). Library method: the immunoSEQ multiplex PCR assay. What TCRdb holds here is the immuneACCESS table cut down to in-frame rearrangements. Part of the clones is not present; checked against another copy, under half of the missing clones reflect an unresolved V gene, and the others are unexplained. The sample table shows more than 75,000 clones, and around 92% are seen once. The ten most abundant clones make up less than 7% of the sample. In regard to this clone: The specificity of this receptor is unknown. No quality values exist for individual bases; no much larger clone is one base distant.

The germline V and J ends show losses of 6 bases and 5 bases respectively, and no gene match explains 4 bases of the junction. Including cysteine and phenylalanine, the CDR3 has 13 amino acids. Only CDR3 DNA is held: 39 bases, read in frame from base 1. The germline V gene (reference sequence) sets CDR1 to LNHNV and CDR2 to YYDKDF. This TCR came from a man aged 45 to 65 in good health. The specimen was blood. This chain is built from TRBV15 and TRBJ1-5, with 7 middle bases fitting TRBD1. CDR3 region: CATSPTGDQPQHF. The nucleotide sequence reads as follows: TGTGCCACCAGTCCTACAGGGGATCAGCCCCAGCATTTT.